This T cell receptor beta chain appears in the sequencing data of a study of Ad26.COV2.S vaccination and SARS-CoV-2 variants. As for treatment: 19 received Ad26.COV2.S at low or high dose, single or two shots; several received placebo; per-sample allocation not given. Samples came from day 63 after the first vaccine or placebo injection. Data came from immunoSEQ multiplex PCR; TCRdb stores just in-frame clones and leaves some out. Seen here are around 340,000 clones, less than 90% observed once, and the top ten hold over 8.5%. V was cut by 1 base and J by 1 base, with 10 bases left in between. Germline assignment: CDR1 SGHAT and CDR2 FQNNGV. The CDR3 has 15 residues.

V and J are TRBV11-2 and TRBJ1-1; D is perhaps TRBD1 (5 bases). This sequence was found in a person between 18 and 59 years old who received the Ad26.COV2.S COVID-19 vaccine or a placebo. This sample comprised peripheral blood, obtained in a trial of Ad26.COV2.S vaccine versus placebo. The CDR3 DNA follows: TGTGCCAGCAGCTTAGGAGACAGACGGAACACTGAAGCTTTCTTT. As protein: CASSLGDRRNTEAFF.